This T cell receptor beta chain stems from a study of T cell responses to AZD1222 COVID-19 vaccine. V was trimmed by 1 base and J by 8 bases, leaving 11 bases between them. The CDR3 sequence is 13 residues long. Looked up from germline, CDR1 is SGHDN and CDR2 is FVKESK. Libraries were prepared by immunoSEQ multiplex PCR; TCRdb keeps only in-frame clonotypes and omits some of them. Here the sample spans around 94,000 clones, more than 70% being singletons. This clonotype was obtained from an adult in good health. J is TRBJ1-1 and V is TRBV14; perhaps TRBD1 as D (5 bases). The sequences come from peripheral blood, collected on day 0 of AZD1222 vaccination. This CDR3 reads CASSQVGRVEAFF. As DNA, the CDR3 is TGTGCCAGCAGCCAAGTGGGCAGGGTGGAAGCTTTCTTT.